This paragraph covers one TCR beta chain sequence. The antigen is undetermined. The data stem from a study of cytomegalovirus exposure and HLA in healthy donors. About the research overall: The Caucasian-associated ancestry cluster contained about 80% of the 300 to 450 genotyped donors.

Both 60 Vbeta primers and 13 Jbeta primers went into the PCR. The data were produced by immunoSEQ multiplex PCR, yet TCRdb's version contains in-frame clones alone and is incomplete. The repertoire holds 140,000 to 150,000 clones, with around three quarters as singletons. General study points: It was shown in a later analysis that HLA-associated TCR beta chains were more clonally expanded than other, equally common chains. There were some V segments, including TRBV6-2 and TRBV6-3, excluded as indistinguishable. Associated with HLA alleles at 0.05 false discovery rate in a later analysis were approximately 17,000 TCR beta sequences.

Germline CDR1 is ENHRY and CDR2 is SYGVKD. The CDR3 runs to 13 residues. J lost 7 bases, V lost 8 bases, and 6 bases had no gene match. The rearrangement links TRBV10-3 to TRBJ2-1; 9 bases match TRBD1. Sequencing used PBMCs. This receptor was obtained from a woman aged 35 to 49 in good health and CMV-seronegative. As DNA, the CDR3 is TGTGCCATCGGGGGACAGGGTGCTAATGAGCAGTTCTTC. Its protein product is CAIGGQGANEQFF.